Here is one T cell receptor (beta chain) with its context. This receptor's antigen is unknown. Base qualities are not provided; no much larger clone lies one nucleotide away. Inclusive of the bounding cysteine and phenylalanine, the CDR3 is 15 residues long. Solely the CDR3 DNA is kept, with 45 bases framed from the first base. Via the germline V gene (reference sequence), CDR1 is LNHDA and CDR2 SQIVND. V is clipped by 5 bases and J by 0 bases, and the sequence between their germline boundaries is 11 bases long. This sample was included in a study of T cells after yellow fever vaccination (dated by TCRdb to the late 2010s). Looking at the study overall: The SMART-Seq v4 Ultra Low Input RNA kit was used to prepare libraries from fractions with low cell numbers. Bulk TCR alpha and beta repertoires were sequenced longitudinally to track T-cell clones before and after primary and booster YFV17D yellow fever vaccination. The cohort comprised two healthy male donors, one aged 18 to 29 and one aged 30 to 40 years. Blood was drawn at multiple timepoints before and after primary and secondary immunization, with bulk PBMC replicates and cell subsets isolated.

Sequencer: Illumina NovaSeq 6000. TCR cDNA was made using 5'RACE template switching, a step that added a universal primer site and unique molecular identifiers. Priming for cDNA synthesis came from both the TCR alpha and TCR beta constant segments. Libraries were amplified in two PCR steps, with sample barcodes and sequencing adapters added in the second step. Sequencing of the libraries was done on either Illumina HiSeq 2500 (2x100 bp) or NovaSeq (2x150 bp). The source study handled its data this way. MIGEC handled demultiplexing of reads and collapsing into UMI consensus sequences, while MiXCR performed V(D)J alignment. Vaccine-responding clonotypes were identified with edgeR using replicate PBMC samples, with FDR below 0.01 and a log2 fold change above 5 up to day 15 being required. Each bulk clonotype received a CD4 or CD8 identity based on whether the sequenced CD4 or CD8 repertoire contained that clonotype at higher abundance. TCRdb applied fastp at Q25 and MiXCR to the public reads, then kept only in-frame beta chains. One record per CDR3 amino acid sequence lists the most common genes and DNA. The V and J calls were not made by the authors but by TCRdb's processing. The sample table records 250,000 to 300,000 distinct CDR3 sequences; 5.2% of these occur just once. The biggest ten clones account for 3% to 4% of the sample.

Study-level results and caveats: Most clones expanded after primary vaccination (approximately 97% of CD4 and approximately 86% of CD8) were re-detected after the booster, suggesting that broad memory maintenance occurred. Because abundant contaminating clonotypes from the bulk population could be contained in FACS-sorted repertoires, computational filtering was required. Because only a couple of donors were included in the study, the extent to which the findings can be generalized is limited. The secondary T-cell response was weaker than the primary response but faster, peaking on day 5 instead of day 15. A small fraction of clonotypes showed up in both the CD4 and CD8 compartments, probably as a result of convergent recombination.

The treatment or condition label, as the study defines it: live attenuated yellow fever vaccine strain. A standard Ficoll-Paque protocol was used to isolate PBMCs from peripheral blood. Dynabeads CD4 and CD8 positive selection kits were used to isolate the CD4 and CD8 T-cell fractions. TriZol was used to extract RNA from bulk PBMCs, CD4 and CD8 fractions, and dextramer-positive and dextramer-negative fractions. This specimen was CD4+ T cells sorted from PBMCs, taken on the day of the yellow fever booster vaccination. The chain is made from TRBV19 and TRBJ1-5; no D gene can be assigned with confidence. This clonotype was obtained from a man between 18 and 35 years old who received the YFV17D yellow fever vaccine. CDR3 sequence: CASSWSSYSNQPQHF. The DNA reads TGTGCCAGTAGTTGGAGTAGTTATAGCAATCAGCCCCAGCATTTT.